These 27 T cell receptor beta chains were sequenced from one sample in a study of blood T cell repertoires in COVID-19. The method was immunoSEQ multiplex PCR; TCRdb's version includes in-frame clones alone and lacks a portion of them. The table has approximately 37,000 clones, roughly 85% seen once. The sample consisted of peripheral blood. The receptor source for this set is a man between 40 and 49 years old with active COVID-19.

The chain is built from TRBV6-5 and TRBJ2-7; 8 nucleotides match TRBD2. The V and J ends lost 4 bases and 3 bases, in that order; junction bases with no gene match: 5. The CDR3 extends over 14 amino acids. Germline values: CDR1 MNHEY, CDR2 SVGAGI. CDR3 sequence: CASSSTGTSYEQYF. CDR3 DNA sequence: TGTGCCAGCAGTTCTACCGGGACTAGCTACGAGCAGTACTTC.

V and J are TRBV19 and TRBJ2-3, with 8 bases identical to TRBD2. This CDR3 is built from 16 residues. Trimming took 6 bases from V and 4 from J; bases not matched to a gene: 12. The germline CDR1 and CDR2 sequences are LNHDA and SQIVND (reference sequence). The CDR3 coding sequence is TGTGCCAGTAGCGGGAGGGAGGGGAGAAGCCCAGATACGCAGTATTTT. Its protein product is CASSGREGRSPDTQYF.

Remarks on this clone: The junction departs from germline at one end; a sequencing error may be responsible. The chain employs TRBV14 and TRBJ2-1; 10 bases agree with TRBD2. The CDR3 is made up of 14 amino acids. Looked up from germline, CDR1 is SGHDN and CDR2 is FVKESK. The CDR3 sequence is CASSQEAIAGGLVF. In DNA, the CDR3 is TGTGCCAGCAGCCAAGAGGCGATAGCGGGAGGTCTTGTCTTC. Full variable domain (remainder filled in from reference TRBV14 and TRBJ2-1): EAGVTQFPSHSVIEKGQTVTLRCDPISGHDNLYWYRRVMGKEIKFLLHFVKESKQDESGMPNNRFLAERTGGTYSTLKVQPAELEDSGVYFCASSQEAIAGGLVFGPGTRLTVL.

This clone was detected only once. The chain is built from TRBV5-4 and TRBJ2-5, with a weak D call TRBD2 (6 bases). With 2 bases removed from V and 4 bases from J, the gap between germline ends came to 12 bases. CDR3 length: 14 amino acids. Germline values: CDR1 SGHNT, CDR2 YYREEE (reference sequence). Here the CDR3 reads CASSFRSAGETQYF. In nucleotides, the CDR3 is TGTGCCAGCAGCTTTCGATCAGCGGGAGAGACCCAGTACTTC.

The chain couples TRBV6-6 to TRBJ2-7; D gene ambiguous. Germline V gene data show CDR1 as MNHNY and CDR2 as SVGAGI (reference sequence). V gave up 2 bases and J gave up 8 bases, with 13 bases separating them. The length of the CDR3 is 13 residues. CDR3 sequence (DNA): TGTGCCAGCAGTTACGTATCAGGCGACAAGCAGTACTTC. It encodes CASSYVSGDKQYF.

The V call is TRBV6-6, the J call TRBJ1-3, with D maybe TRBD1 (5 bases). This CDR3 region has 14 residues. Germline lookup yields CDR1 MNHNY and CDR2 SVGAGI (reference sequence). V was pared by 8 bases and J by 0 bases, with 11 bases between. CDR3 sequence reads: CASGHWSSGNTIYF. The CDR3 DNA reads TGTGCCAGCGGACATTGGAGCTCTGGAAACACCATATATTTT.

The chain joins TRBV10-3 to TRBJ2-2; 8 nucleotides line up with TRBD2. V was clipped by 2 bases and J by 5 bases; unmatched bases: 7. CDR1 is ENHRY and CDR2 is SYGVKD in the germline V gene. The CDR3 sequence is 16 residues long. The CDR3 DNA follows: TGTGCCATCAGTGAGGTGGCGGGAGGTCGAACCGGGGAGCTGTTTTTT. Translation: CAISEVAGGRTGELFF.

The gene calls are TRBV19 and TRBJ2-3; 7 bases are a match to TRBD1. The CDR3 contains 15 residues. The V gene's germline CDR1 is LNHDA and CDR2 SQIVND (reference sequence). J was trimmed by 5 bases and V by 3 bases; bases with no gene match: 8. CDR3 residues: CASSMGDRVIDTQYF. CDR3 nucleotide sequence: TGTGCCAGTAGTATGGGAGACAGGGTCATAGATACGCAGTATTTT.

The gene calls are TRBV7-6 and TRBJ1-1; maybe TRBD1 (6 bases). CDR1 and CDR2 (germline): SGHVS, FNYEAQ. Between the trimmed V and J ends, which lost 5 bases and 4 bases, there was a span of 17 bases. The CDR3 sequence is 15 residues long. The CDR3 nucleotides are TGTGCCAGCAGCCCAAGAGTGGGAGGGGGCACTGAAGCTTTCTTT. It translates to CASSPRVGGGTEAFF.

By share of the sample, this clone is medium-sized. This rearrangement joins TRBV11-3 to TRBJ2-1; D perhaps matches TRBD2 (5 bases). The germline V and J ends were trimmed by 2 bases and 9 bases, with 11 bases remaining between them. CDR1 is SGHNT, CDR2 YENEEA, per germline. There are 13 residues in the CDR3. CDR3 in amino acids: CASSLSGIGEQFF. In DNA form, the CDR3 reads TGTGCCAGCAGCTTATCGGGGATTGGTGAGCAGTTCTTC.

The chain joins TRBV11-2 to TRBJ2-3; D is perhaps TRBD1 (7 bases). Germline CDR1 SGHAT, CDR2 FQNNGV. V was trimmed by 3 bases and J by 4 bases, leaving 17 bases between them. The CDR3 totals 16 residues. The CDR3 coding sequence is TGTGCCAGCAGCTTTCGGGACCCAGGGGGGTCAGATACGCAGTATTTT. Its protein is CASSFRDPGGSDTQYF. The full variable domain, its missing parts supplied by reference TRBV11-2 and TRBJ2-3, is EAGVAQSPRYKIIEKRQSVAFWCNPISGHATLYWYQQILGQGPKLLIQFQNNGVVDDSQLPKDRFSAERLKGVDSTLKIQPAKLEDSAVYLCASSFRDPGGSDTQYFGPGTRLTVL.

V is TRBV29-1 and J is TRBJ2-2; 12 bases fit TRBD2. The CDR3 contains 19 residues. With V trimmed by 2 bases and J by 0 bases, 10 bases remained unmatched. From germline, CDR1 is SQVTM and CDR2 ANQGSEA. The CDR3 spells CSVEYRLAGDITNTGELFF. In nucleotides, the CDR3 is TGCAGCGTTGAATACCGACTAGCGGGAGATATTACGAACACCGGGGAGCTGTTTTTT.

The chain links TRBV5-1 to TRBJ2-5, with TRBD1 matching 7 bases. The V segment lost 7 bases and the J segment 0 bases; nucleotides outside the gene matches: 6. The length of the CDR3 is 14 residues. Germline loops: CDR1 SGHRS, CDR2 YFSETQ. DNA for the CDR3: TGCGCCAGCGCTACCACAGGGGACCAAGAGACCCAGTACTTC. Its protein product is CASATTGDQETQYF.

The rearrangement links TRBV5-1 to TRBJ1-1, with TRBD1 matching 8 bases. V lost 4 bases, J lost 5 bases, and 7 bases stayed unmatched. CDR3 length: 14 amino acids. Germline V gene lookup returns CDR1 SGHRS and CDR2 YFSETQ. CDR3 residues: CASSALDRVTEAFF. The CDR3 DNA sequence: TGCGCCAGCAGCGCCCTGGACAGGGTAACTGAAGCTTTCTTT.

CDR3 region: CRGGELNGYTF. DNA of the CDR3: TGCAGGGGGGGGGAGCTCAATGGCTACACCTTC. The chain has TRBV29-1 and TRBJ1-2; D might be TRBD1 (5 bases). CDR1 and CDR2 (germline): SQVTM, ANQGSEA. The CDR3 contains 11 residues.

The genes are TRBV2 and TRBJ2-1; D may be TRBD2 (6 bases). Germline V gene sequence: CDR1 SNHLY, CDR2 FYNNEI. The ends were cut back, 3 bases at V and 4 bases at J, with 7 bases in the middle. This CDR3 comprises 13 residues. The CDR3 sequence: CASSEAGYNEQFF. The CDR3 coding sequence is TGTGCCAGCAGTGAGGCGGGGTACAATGAGCAGTTCTTC.

This clone has more than one count but fewer than ten. This sequence joins TRBV18 and TRBJ2-3, with D perhaps matching TRBD1 (5 bases). The CDR3 totals 16 residues. The germline V and J ends were trimmed by 3 bases and 0 bases, with 13 bases remaining between them. Germline V gene sequence: CDR1 KGHSH, CDR2 LQKENI. CDR3 DNA sequence: TGTGCCAGCTCACCCGTTGTTGCAGGGAGCACAGATACGCAGTATTTT. This sequence encodes CASSPVVAGSTDTQYF.

This chain uses TRBV28 with TRBJ2-6; D is unclear. Trimming stripped 7 bases from V and 0 bases from J, with 7 bases between. Looked up from germline, CDR1 is MDHEN and CDR2 is SYDVKM. The CDR3 has 14 residues. For the CDR3, the DNA is TGTGCCAGCATGCTAGGCTCTGGGGCCAACGTCCTGACTTTC. This gives the protein CASMLGSGANVLTF.

This clone was detected a few times. This sequence joins TRBV2 and TRBJ1-1, with D unclear. The V gene's germline CDR1 is SNHLY and CDR2 FYNNEI. This CDR3 contains 18 residues. V shed 4 bases and J shed 0 bases, with 21 bases lying between them. CDR3 nucleotide sequence: TGTGCCAGCAGTGTGATAAGCTCCCCAGACATAATGAACACTGAAGCTTTCTTT. Translated: CASSVISSPDIMNTEAFF.

V and J are TRBV2 and TRBJ2-1; a weak D match, TRBD2 (7 bases). The CDR3 contains 16 residues. V was clipped by 7 bases and J by 1 base, with 17 bases between them. CDR1 and CDR2 from the germline V gene are SNHLY and FYNNEI. CDR3 sequence (DNA): TGTGCCAGCAAAGAAGAACAGGGAGGGTCCTACAATGAGCAGTTCTTC. Translation: CASKEEQGGSYNEQFF. The full variable domain, rest sourced from reference TRBV2 and TRBJ2-1, is EPEVTQTPSHQVTQMGQEVILRCVPISNHLYFYWYRQILGQKVEFLVSFYNNEISEKSEIFDDQFSVERPDGSNFTLKIRSTKLEDSAMYFCASKEEQGGSYNEQFFGPGTRLTVL.

CDR3 protein: CASSSGTGLDEQFF. In DNA form, the CDR3 reads TGCGCCAGCAGCTCCGGGACAGGGTTAGATGAGCAGTTCTTC. The chain uses TRBV5-1 and TRBJ2-1; 9 bases are a match to TRBD1. With 3 bases clipped from V and 8 bases from J, the junction kept 6 bases outside the gene matches. The CDR3 is made up of 14 amino acids. CDR1 SGHRS and CDR2 YFSETQ come from the germline V gene.

The gene calls are TRBV18 and TRBJ2-5, with 7 bases lining up with TRBD1. J was trimmed by 3 bases and V by 2 bases; bases with no gene match: 3. CDR3 length: 14 residues. The germline V gene has CDR1 KGHSH and CDR2 LQKENI. CDR3 amino acids: CASSPRQGEETQYF. The CDR3 nucleotides read TGTGCCAGCTCACCAAGGCAGGGGGAAGAGACCCAGTACTTC.

This chain connects TRBV28 to TRBJ1-2; D ambiguous. V gave up 2 bases and J gave up 3 bases, with 19 bases separating them. The CDR3 has 17 amino acids. Germline CDR1 MDHEN, CDR2 SYDVKM. The CDR3 here is CASSLLGRPPNYYGYTF. CDR3 in DNA: TGTGCCAGCAGTTTACTCGGCAGGCCGCCGAATTACTATGGCTACACCTTC.

The V and J genes are TRBV27 and TRBJ1-2, with D tentatively TRBD1 (5 bases). This CDR3 spans 16 amino acids. V was pared by 0 bases and J by 3 bases, with 14 bases between. Germline V gene sequence: CDR1 MNHEY, CDR2 SMNVEV (reference sequence). The CDR3 nucleotides read TGTGCCAGCAGTTTATCGTTCTTGGGGGGGGACTATGGCTACACCTTC. This translates into CASSLSFLGGDYGYTF.

The genes are TRBV7-6 and TRBJ2-7, with 10 bases fitting TRBD2. CDR1 and CDR2 (germline): SGHVS, FNYEAQ. The CDR3 is made up of 14 amino acids. The V and J ends lost 1 base and 7 bases, in that order; junction bases with no gene match: 4. In DNA form, the CDR3 reads TGTGCCAGCAGCTTAGGAGAACTAGCGGGAGAGCAGTACTTC. It specifies CASSLGELAGEQYF.

This chain links TRBV28 with TRBJ2-3, with D perhaps TRBD2 (6 bases). Germline-derived CDR1 and CDR2 are MDHEN and SYDVKM. With 5 bases removed from V and 3 bases from J, the gap between germline ends came to 18 bases. This CDR3 contains 16 residues. CDR3 sequence: CASSAARLRDTDTQYF. Here the CDR3 DNA reads TGTGCCAGCAGTGCGGCCAGGTTGCGGGATACAGATACGCAGTATTTT.

The chain couples TRBV6-4 to TRBJ2-3; D is possibly TRBD2 (5 bases). The V end lost 3 bases, the J end lost 1 base, and 8 bases lay between the germline ends. CDR1 and CDR2 (germline): MRHNA, SNTAGT. This CDR3 is built from 14 residues. CDR3 nucleotide sequence: TGTGCCAGCAGTGAAACCGGGGGCACAGATACGCAGTATTTT. Amino acids: CASSETGGTDTQYF.